This T cell receptor beta chain was sequenced in a study of blood T cell repertoires in COVID-19. Turning to the study itself: Some COVID-19 samples were acute and others convalescent; all came from the United States, Italy and Spain. T cells, B-cell-depleted T cells, or PBMCs provided the cDNA or gDNA that served as material.

This clone was recorded only once. Enrolled during active infection, Seattle patients were then followed longitudinally. In the original workflow: It was from reference gene primer amplification that nucleated cell counts were estimated. Using immunoSEQ multiplex PCR, the repertoire was profiled, and TCRdb retains in-frame clones only, with some absent. D and trimming come from the DNA, and the V and J calls and clone size come from that table. The sample has 300,000 to 450,000 clones, 89% seen once; the top ten hold about 3%. With 0 bases clipped from V and 0 bases from J, the junction kept 11 bases outside the gene matches. This CDR3 region has 19 residues. Germline loops: CDR1 LGHNA, CDR2 YSLEER.

The specimen sequenced was peripheral blood. This clonotype was obtained from a woman in her twenties or thirties with COVID-19, enrolled during active disease. The chain couples TRBV4-3 to TRBJ2-1; 7 bases line up with TRBD2. CDR3 in amino acids: CASSQDHRGVYGSYNEQFF. The CDR3, as DNA: TGCGCCAGCAGCCAAGATCACCGGGGGGTCTACGGCTCCTACAATGAGCAGTTCTTC.